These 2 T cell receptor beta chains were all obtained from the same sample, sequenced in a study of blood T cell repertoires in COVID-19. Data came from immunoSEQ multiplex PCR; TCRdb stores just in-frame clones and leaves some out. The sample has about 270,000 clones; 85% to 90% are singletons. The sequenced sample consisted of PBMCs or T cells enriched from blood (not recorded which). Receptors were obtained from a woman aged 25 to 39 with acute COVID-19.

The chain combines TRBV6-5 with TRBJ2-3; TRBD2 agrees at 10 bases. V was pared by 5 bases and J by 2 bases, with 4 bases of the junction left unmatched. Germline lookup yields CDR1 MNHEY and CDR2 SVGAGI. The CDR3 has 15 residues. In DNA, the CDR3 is TGTGCCAGCAGTCTGGGACTAGCGAACACAGATACGCAGTATTTT. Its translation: CASSLGLANTDTQYF.

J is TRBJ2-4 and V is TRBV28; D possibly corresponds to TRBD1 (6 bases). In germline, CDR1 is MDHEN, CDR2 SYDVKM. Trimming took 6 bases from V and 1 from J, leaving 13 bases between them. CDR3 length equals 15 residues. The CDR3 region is CASRSPGAAKNIQYF. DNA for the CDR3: TGTGCCAGCAGAAGTCCAGGGGCGGCCAAAAACATTCAGTACTTC.